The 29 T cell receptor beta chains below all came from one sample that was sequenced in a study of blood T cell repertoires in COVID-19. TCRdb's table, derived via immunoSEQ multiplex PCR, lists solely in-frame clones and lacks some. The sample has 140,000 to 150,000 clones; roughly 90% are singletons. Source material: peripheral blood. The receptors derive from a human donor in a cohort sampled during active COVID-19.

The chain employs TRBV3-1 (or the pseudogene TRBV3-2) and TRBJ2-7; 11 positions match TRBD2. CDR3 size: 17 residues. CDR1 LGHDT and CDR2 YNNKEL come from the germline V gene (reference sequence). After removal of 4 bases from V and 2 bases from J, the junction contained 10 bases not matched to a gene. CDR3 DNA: TGTGCCAGCAGCCCGCTACCTAGCGGGGGGCCACCCTACGAGCAGTACTTC. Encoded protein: CASSPLPSGGPPYEQYF.

CDR3 loop: CASSYSGTREQYF. The CDR3 DNA reads TGTGCCAGCAGCTACTCCGGGACTAGGGAGCAGTACTTC. The chain couples TRBV5-4 to TRBJ2-7, with 8 bases fitting TRBD2. Trimming took 3 bases from V and 7 from J; bases not matched to a gene: 6. This CDR3 has 13 residues. Germline V CDR1 and CDR2: SGHNT, YYREEE (reference sequence).

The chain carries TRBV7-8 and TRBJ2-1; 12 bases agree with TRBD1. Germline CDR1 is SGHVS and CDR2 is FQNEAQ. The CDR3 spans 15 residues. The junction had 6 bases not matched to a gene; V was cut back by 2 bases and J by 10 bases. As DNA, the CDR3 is TGTGCCAGCAGCTTACCGGGACAGGGGGCGAACGAGCAGTTCTTC. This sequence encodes CASSLPGQGANEQFF.

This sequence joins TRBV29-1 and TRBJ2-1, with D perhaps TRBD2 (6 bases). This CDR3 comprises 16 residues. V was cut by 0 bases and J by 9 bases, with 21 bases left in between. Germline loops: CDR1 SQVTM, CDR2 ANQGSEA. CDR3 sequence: CSVEDIYGGAMSEQFF. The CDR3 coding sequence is TGCAGCGTTGAAGATATCTACGGGGGTGCCATGAGTGAGCAGTTCTTC.

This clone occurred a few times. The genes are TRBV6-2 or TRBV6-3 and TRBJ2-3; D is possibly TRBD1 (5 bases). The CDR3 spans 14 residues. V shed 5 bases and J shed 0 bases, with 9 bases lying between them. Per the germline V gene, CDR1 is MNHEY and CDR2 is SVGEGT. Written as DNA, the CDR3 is TGTGCCAGCAGTGGGTCAGGGAGCACAGATACGCAGTATTTT. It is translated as CASSGSGSTDTQYF.

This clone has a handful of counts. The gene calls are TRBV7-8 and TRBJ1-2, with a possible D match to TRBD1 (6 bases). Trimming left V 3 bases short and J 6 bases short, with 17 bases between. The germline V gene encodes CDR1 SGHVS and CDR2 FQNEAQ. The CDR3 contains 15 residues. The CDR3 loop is CASSFQDSKTDGYTF. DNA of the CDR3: TGTGCCAGCAGCTTTCAGGACAGCAAAACCGATGGCTACACCTTC.

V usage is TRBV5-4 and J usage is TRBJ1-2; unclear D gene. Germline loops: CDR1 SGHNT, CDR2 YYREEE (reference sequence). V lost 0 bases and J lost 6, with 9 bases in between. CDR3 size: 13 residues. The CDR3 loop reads CASSLGGWDGYTF. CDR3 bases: TGTGCCAGCAGCTTGGGAGGGTGGGATGGCTACACCTTC.

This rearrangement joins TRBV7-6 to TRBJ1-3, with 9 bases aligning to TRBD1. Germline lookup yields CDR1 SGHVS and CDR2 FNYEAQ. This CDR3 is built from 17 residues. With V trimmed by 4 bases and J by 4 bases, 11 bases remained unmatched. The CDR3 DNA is TGTGCCAGCAGCTCTTCCGGGACAGGGCGGAGAGGAAACACCATATATTTT. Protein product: CASSSSGTGRRGNTIYF.

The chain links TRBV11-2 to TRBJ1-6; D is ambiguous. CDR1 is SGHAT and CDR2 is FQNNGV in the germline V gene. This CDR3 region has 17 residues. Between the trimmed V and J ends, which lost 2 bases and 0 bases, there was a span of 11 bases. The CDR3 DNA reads TGTGCCAGCAGCTTAAAAGCGACGAGCTCCTATAATTCACCCCTCCACTTT. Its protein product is CASSLKATSSYNSPLHF.

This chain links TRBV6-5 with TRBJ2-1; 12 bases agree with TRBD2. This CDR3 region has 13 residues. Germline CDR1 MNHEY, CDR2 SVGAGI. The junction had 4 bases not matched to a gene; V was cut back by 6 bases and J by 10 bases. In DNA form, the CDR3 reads TGTGCCAGCAGACTAGCGGGGGGAAGGGAGCAGTTCTTC. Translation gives CASRLAGGREQFF.

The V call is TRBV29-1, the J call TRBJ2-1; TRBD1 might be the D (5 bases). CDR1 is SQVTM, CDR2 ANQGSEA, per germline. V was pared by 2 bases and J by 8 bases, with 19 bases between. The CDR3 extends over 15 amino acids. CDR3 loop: CSVEKTYRSLDEQFF. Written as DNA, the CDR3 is TGCAGCGTTGAAAAAACCTACAGGTCCCTAGATGAGCAGTTCTTC.

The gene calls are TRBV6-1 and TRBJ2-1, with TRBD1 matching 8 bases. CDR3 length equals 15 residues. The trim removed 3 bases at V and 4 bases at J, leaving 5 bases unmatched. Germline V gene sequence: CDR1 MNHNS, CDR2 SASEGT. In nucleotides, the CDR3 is TGTGCCAGCAGTGAGCGACAGGGGCTTTACAATGAGCAGTTCTTC. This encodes CASSERQGLYNEQFF.

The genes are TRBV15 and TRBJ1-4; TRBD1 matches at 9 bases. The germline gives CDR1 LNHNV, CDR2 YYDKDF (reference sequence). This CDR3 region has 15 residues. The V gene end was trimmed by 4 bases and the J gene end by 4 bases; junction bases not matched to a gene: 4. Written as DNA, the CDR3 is TGTGCCACCAGCACTCGGACAGGGGATAATGAAAAACTGTTTTTT. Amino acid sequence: CATSTRTGDNEKLFF. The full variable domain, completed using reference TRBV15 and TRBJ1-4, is DAMVIQNPRYQVTQFGKPVTLSCSQTLNHNVMYWYQQKSSQAPKLLFHYYDKDFNNEADTPDNFQSRRPNTSFCFLDIRSPGLGDTAMYLCATSTRTGDNEKLFFGSGTQLSVL.

The CDR3 sequence: CASSEATWGGTDTQYF. The CDR3 DNA sequence: TGTGCCAGCAGTGAAGCAACGTGGGGGGGCACAGATACGCAGTATTTT. The gene calls are TRBV2 and TRBJ2-3; D may be TRBD2 (6 bases). Germline lookup yields CDR1 SNHLY and CDR2 FYNNEI. Between the trimmed V and J ends, which lost 0 bases and 1 base, there was a span of 11 bases. This CDR3 is built from 16 residues. Complete variable domain (other parts from reference TRBV2 and TRBJ2-3): EPEVTQTPSHQVTQMGQEVILRCVPISNHLYFYWYRQILGQKVEFLVSFYNNEISEKSEIFDDQFSVERPDGSNFTLKIRSTKLEDSAMYFCASSEATWGGTDTQYFGPGTRLTVL.

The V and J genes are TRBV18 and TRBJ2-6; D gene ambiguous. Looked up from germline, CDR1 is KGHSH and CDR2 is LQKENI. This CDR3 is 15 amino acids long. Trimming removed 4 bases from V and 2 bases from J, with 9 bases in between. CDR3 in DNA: TGTGCCAGCTCACGCTCCGCGGCTGGGGCCAACGTCCTGACTTTC. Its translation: CASSRSAAGANVLTF.

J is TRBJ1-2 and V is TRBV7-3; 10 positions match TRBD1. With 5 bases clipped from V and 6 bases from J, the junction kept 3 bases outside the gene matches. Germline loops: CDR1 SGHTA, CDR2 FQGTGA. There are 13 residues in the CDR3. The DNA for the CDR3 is TGTGCCAGCAGCGCGGGACAGGGGAATGGCTACACCTTC. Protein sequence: CASSAGQGNGYTF.

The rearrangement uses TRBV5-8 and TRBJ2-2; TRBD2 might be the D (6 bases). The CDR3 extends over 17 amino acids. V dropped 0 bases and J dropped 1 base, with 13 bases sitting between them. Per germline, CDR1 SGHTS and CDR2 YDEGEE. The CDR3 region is CASSLEEGKMNTGELFF. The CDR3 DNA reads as TGTGCCAGCAGCTTGGAGGAGGGGAAGATGAACACCGGGGAGCTGTTTTTT. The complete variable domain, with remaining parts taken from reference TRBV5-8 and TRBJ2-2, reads EAGVTQSPTHLIKTRGQQATLRCSPISGHTSVYWYQQALGLGLQFLLWYDEGEERNRGNFPPRFSGRQFPNYSSELNVNALELEDSALYLCASSLEEGKMNTGELFFGEGSRLTVL.

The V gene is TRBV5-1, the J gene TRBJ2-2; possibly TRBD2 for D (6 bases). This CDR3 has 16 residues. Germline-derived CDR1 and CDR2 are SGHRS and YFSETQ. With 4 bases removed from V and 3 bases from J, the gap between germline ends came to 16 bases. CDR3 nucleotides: TGCGCCAGCAGCGGACGACTAGGGGCGGACACCGGGGAGCTGTTTTTT. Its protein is CASSGRLGADTGELFF.

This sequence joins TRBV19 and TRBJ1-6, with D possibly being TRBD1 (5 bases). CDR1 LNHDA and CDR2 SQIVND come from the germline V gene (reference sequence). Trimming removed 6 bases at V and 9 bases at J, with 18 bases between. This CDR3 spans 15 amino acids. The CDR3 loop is CASSPIWGDTSPLHF. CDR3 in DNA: TGTGCCAGTAGCCCCATATGGGGGGATACTTCACCCCTCCACTTT.

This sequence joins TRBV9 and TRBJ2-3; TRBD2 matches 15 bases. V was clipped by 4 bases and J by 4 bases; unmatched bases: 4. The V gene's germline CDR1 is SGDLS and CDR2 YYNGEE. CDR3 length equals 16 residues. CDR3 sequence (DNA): TGTGCCAGCAGCCGGACTAGCGGGGGGGCCGCAGATACGCAGTATTTT. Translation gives CASSRTSGGAADTQYF.

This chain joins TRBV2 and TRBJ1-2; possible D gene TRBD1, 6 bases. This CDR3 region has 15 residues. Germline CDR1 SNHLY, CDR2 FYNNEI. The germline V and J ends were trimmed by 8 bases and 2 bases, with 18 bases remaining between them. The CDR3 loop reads CASRRTATANYGYTF. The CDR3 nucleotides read TGTGCCAGCCGGAGGACAGCCACGGCAAACTATGGCTACACCTTC.

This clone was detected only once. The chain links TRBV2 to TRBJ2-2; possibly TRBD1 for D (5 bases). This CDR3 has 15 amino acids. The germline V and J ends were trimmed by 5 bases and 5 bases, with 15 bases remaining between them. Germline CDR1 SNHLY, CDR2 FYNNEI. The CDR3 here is CASSTLRGRTGELFF. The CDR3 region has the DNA TGTGCCAGCAGTACATTAAGGGGAAGGACCGGGGAGCTGTTTTTT.

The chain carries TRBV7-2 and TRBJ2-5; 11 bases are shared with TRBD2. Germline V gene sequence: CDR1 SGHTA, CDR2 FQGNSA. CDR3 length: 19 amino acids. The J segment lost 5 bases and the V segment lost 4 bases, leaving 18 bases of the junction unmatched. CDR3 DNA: TGTGCCAGCAGCTCGGATTTCCCGACTAGCGGGGTGAGATGGGAGACCCAGTACTTC. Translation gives CASSSDFPTSGVRWETQYF.

CDR3 DNA sequence: TGTGCCATCAGGGACAGGGAGGCTGAAGCTTTCTTT. Translation: CAIRDREAEAFF. The chain joins TRBV10-3 to TRBJ1-1; 8 bases match TRBD1. V was clipped by 6 bases and J by 6 bases; unmatched bases: 3. This CDR3 has 12 amino acids. The germline CDR1 and CDR2 sequences are ENHRY and SYGVKD.

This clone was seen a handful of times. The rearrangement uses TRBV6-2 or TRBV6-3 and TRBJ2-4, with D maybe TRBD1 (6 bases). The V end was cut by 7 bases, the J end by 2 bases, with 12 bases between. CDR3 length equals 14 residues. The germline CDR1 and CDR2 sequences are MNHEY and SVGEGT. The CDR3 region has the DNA TGTGCCAGCACCCCAGGGGCCTCCAAAAACATTCAGTACTTC. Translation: CASTPGASKNIQYF.

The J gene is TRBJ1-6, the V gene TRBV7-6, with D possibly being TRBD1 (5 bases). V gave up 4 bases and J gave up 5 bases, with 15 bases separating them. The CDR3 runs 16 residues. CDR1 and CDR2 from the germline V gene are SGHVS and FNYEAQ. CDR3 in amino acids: CASSWGTGEHNSPLHF. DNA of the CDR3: TGTGCCAGCAGCTGGGGGACGGGGGAACATAATTCACCCCTCCACTTT.

The CDR3 sequence is CASRGQGNYGYTF. CDR3 in DNA: TGTGCCAGCAGAGGGCAGGGGAACTATGGCTACACCTTC. The chain employs TRBV7-2 and TRBJ1-2, with D possibly matching TRBD1 (6 bases). V was cut by 6 bases and J by 2 bases, with 10 bases left in between. The CDR3 is 13 amino acids. Germline V gene lookup returns CDR1 SGHTA and CDR2 FQGNSA.

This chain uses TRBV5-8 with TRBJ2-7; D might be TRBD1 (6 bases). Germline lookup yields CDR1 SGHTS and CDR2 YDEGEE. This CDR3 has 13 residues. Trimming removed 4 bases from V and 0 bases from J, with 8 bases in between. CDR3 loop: CASSADSSYEQYF. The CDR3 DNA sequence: TGTGCCAGCAGCGCGGACAGCTCCTACGAGCAGTACTTC.

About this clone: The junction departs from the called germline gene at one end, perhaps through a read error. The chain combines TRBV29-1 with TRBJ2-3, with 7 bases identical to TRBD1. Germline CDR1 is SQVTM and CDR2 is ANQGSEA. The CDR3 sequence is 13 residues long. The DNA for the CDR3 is TGCAGCATTGACAGGGCAGGCACAGATACGCAGTATTTT. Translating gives CSIDRAGTDTQYF.